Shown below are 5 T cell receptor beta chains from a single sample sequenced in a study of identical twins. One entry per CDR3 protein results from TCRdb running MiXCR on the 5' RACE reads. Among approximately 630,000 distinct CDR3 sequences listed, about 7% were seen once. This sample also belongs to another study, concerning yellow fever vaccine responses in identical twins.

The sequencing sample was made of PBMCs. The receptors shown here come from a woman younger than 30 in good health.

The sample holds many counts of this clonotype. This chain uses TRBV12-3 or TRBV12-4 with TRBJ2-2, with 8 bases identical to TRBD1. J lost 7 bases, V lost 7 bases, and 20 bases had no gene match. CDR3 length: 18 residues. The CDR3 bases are TGTGCCAGCACCCTGGACAGGGTGCGCGTATTTGCCGTCGGGGAGCTGTTTTTT. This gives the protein CASTLDRVRVFAVGELFF.

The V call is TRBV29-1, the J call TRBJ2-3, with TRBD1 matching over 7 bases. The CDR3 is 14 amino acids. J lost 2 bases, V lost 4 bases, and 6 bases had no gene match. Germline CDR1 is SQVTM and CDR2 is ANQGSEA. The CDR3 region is CSVGGTANTDTQYF. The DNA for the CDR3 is TGCAGCGTTGGAGGGACAGCCAACACAGATACGCAGTATTTT.

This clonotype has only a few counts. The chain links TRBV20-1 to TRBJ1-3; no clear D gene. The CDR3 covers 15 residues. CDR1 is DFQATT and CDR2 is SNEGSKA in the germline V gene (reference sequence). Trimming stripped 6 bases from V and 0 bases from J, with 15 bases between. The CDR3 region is CSATGPVISGNTIYF. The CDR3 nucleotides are TGCAGTGCCACCGGCCCAGTGATCTCTGGAAACACCATATATTTT.

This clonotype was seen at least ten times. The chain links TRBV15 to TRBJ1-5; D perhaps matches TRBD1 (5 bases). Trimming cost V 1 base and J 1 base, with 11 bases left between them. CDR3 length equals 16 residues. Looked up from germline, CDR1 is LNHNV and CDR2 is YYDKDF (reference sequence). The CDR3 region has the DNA TGTGCCACCAGCAGAGCTGGGAGGGGAAGCAATCAGCCCCAGCATTTT. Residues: CATSRAGRGSNQPQHF. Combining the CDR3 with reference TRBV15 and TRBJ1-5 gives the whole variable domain DAMVIQNPRYQVTQFGKPVTLSCSQTLNHNVMYWYQQKSSQAPKLLFHYYDKDFNNEADTPDNFQSRRPNTSFCFLDIRSPGLGDTAMYLCATSRAGRGSNQPQHFGDGTRLSIL.

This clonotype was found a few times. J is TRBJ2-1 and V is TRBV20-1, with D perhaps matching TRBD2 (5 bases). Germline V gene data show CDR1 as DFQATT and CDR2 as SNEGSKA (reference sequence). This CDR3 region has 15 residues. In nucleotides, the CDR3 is TGCAGCGCCGGGCCCATGGAGGCGCTTCATGAGGAGCAGTTCTTC. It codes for CSAGPMEALHEEQFF.